The 8 T cell receptor beta chains below all came from one sample that was sequenced in a study of control samples from healthy donors and cancer patients. Clones were sequenced by immunoSEQ multiplex PCR, and TCRdb holds only the in-frame ones, with some missing. The data show 100,000 to 150,000 clones, around 92% seen once. Sequencing input: blood. The receptor set was obtained from a woman aged 45 to 65 in good health.

The genes are TRBV11-2 and TRBJ2-7; D could derive from TRBD1 or TRBD2 (6 bases each). V dropped 5 bases and J dropped 5 bases, with 19 bases sitting between them. Per the germline V gene, CDR1 is SGHAT and CDR2 is FQNNGV. The CDR3 is 15 amino acids. The DNA for the CDR3 is TGTGCCAGCAGCCCGGAGGGGGTGGGACGGGACGAGCAGTACTTC. Protein product: CASSPEGVGRDEQYF.

V usage is TRBV2 and J usage is TRBJ1-6; 9 bases fit TRBD1. From germline, CDR1 is SNHLY and CDR2 FYNNEI. This CDR3 has 18 amino acids. The V segment lost 6 bases and the J segment 9 bases; nucleotides outside the gene matches: 18. The CDR3 loop reads CASSVQGAAGIIGSPLHF. CDR3 in DNA: TGTGCCAGCAGCGTACAGGGGGCCGCCGGCATAATTGGTTCACCCCTCCACTTT. The whole variable domain, remainder taken from reference TRBV2 and TRBJ1-6, is EPEVTQTPSHQVTQMGQEVILRCVPISNHLYFYWYRQILGQKVEFLVSFYNNEISEKSEIFDDQFSVERPDGSNFTLKIRSTKLEDSAMYFCASSVQGAAGIIGSPLHFGNGTRLTVT.

The chain carries TRBV11-2 and TRBJ2-1; D is uncertain. CDR3 size: 12 residues. The V end lost 1 base, the J end lost 12 bases, and 10 bases lay between the germline ends. The germline CDR1 and CDR2 sequences are SGHAT and FQNNGV. The CDR3 loop reads CASSLVAPGQFF. The DNA of the CDR3 is TGTGCCAGCAGCTTAGTAGCCCCCGGGCAGTTCTTC.

The chain couples TRBV28 to TRBJ2-3, with D unresolved. Trimming shortened V by 4 bases and J by 7 bases, and 18 bases separated the two germline ends. Germline CDR1 reads MDHEN; CDR2 reads SYDVKM. The CDR3 has 15 amino acids. CDR3 sequence reads: CASSWASVASNTQYF. The CDR3 nucleotides read TGTGCCAGCAGTTGGGCGTCGGTAGCATCAAATACGCAGTATTTT.

This chain uses TRBV20-1 with TRBJ2-1; 11 bases map to TRBD2. This CDR3 region has 14 residues. V dropped 5 bases and J dropped 10; count of bases not matched to a gene: 10. Germline V CDR1 and CDR2: DFQATT, SNEGSKA (reference sequence). CDR3: CSARGTSGLGEQFF. In DNA form, the CDR3 reads TGCAGTGCTCGTGGGACTAGCGGCCTCGGAGAGCAGTTCTTC.

This clone came up once. CDR3 sequence (DNA): TGTGCCAGCAGCCGGGACGGGAATGATCAGCCCCAGCATTTT. Translated, it gives CASSRDGNDQPQHF. V usage is TRBV7-9 and J usage is TRBJ1-5, with D possibly matching TRBD1 (5 bases). Trimming removed 5 bases at V and 5 bases at J, with 13 bases between. The CDR3 spans 14 residues. CDR1 SEHNR and CDR2 FQNEAQ come from the germline V gene (reference sequence).

The V call is TRBV5-4, the J call TRBJ2-3, with 11 bases aligning to TRBD2. Germline assignment: CDR1 SGHNT and CDR2 YYREEE (reference sequence). With V trimmed by 3 bases and J by 0 bases, 6 bases remained unmatched. The CDR3 is 17 amino acids. CDR3 DNA sequence: TGTGCCAGCAGCTCCTTAGGACTAGCGGGCAGCACAGATACGCAGTATTTT. This gives the protein CASSSLGLAGSTDTQYF.

This chain connects TRBV30 to TRBJ1-3, with D unresolved. The CDR3 covers 15 residues. Germline CDR1 is GTSNPN and CDR2 is SVGIG (reference sequence). Trimming left V 2 bases short and J 0 bases short, with 11 bases between. This CDR3 is CAWSPTLSSGNTIYF. In DNA, the CDR3 is TGTGCCTGGAGTCCTACTCTGAGCTCTGGAAACACCATATATTTT.